These 30 T cell receptor beta chains came from one sample sequenced in a study of regulatory T cells in long-lasting Graves disease. Time point denoted: persistent/refractory GD, antithyroid drugs over 5 years with positive TRAb. RNA from PBMCs was the source of the TCR library. Arm-PCR of CDR3 regions with iRepertoire HTBI primers generated TCR beta libraries. Via MiXCR, TCRdb re-called the multiplex PCR reads, giving one row per CDR3 protein. There are 300,000 to 500,000 distinct CDR3 sequences in the sample; 20% occur only once, and around 21% lies in the top ten. Material: peripheral blood mononuclear cells (PBMCs), obtained when the disease was refractory, from a patient treated with antithyroid drugs. The receptors originated from a female donor with Graves disease.

Ten or more counts support this clonotype. This chain joins TRBV12-3 or TRBV12-4 and TRBJ1-6; D may be TRBD1 (5 bases). The ends were cut back, 5 bases at V and 6 bases at J, with 17 bases in the middle. The CDR3 is 16 amino acids. The CDR3 here is CASSNRQGASNSPLHF. DNA for the CDR3: TGTGCCAGCAGTAACCGACAAGGGGCGAGTAATTCACCCCTCCACTTT.

Many counts were recorded for this clonotype. This chain uses TRBV2 with TRBJ2-5; D is uncertain. Trimming cost V 6 bases and J 1 base, with 9 bases left between them. This CDR3 is built from 13 residues. The germline V gene encodes CDR1 SNHLY and CDR2 FYNNEI. The CDR3 spells CASRDGVQETQYF. Written as DNA, the CDR3 is TGTGCCAGCAGGGATGGGGTCCAAGAGACCCAGTACTTC. Full variable domain (missing parts from reference TRBV2 and TRBJ2-5): EPEVTQTPSHQVTQMGQEVILRCVPISNHLYFYWYRQILGQKVEFLVSFYNNEISEKSEIFDDQFSVERPDGSNFTLKIRSTKLEDSAMYFCASRDGVQETQYFGPGTRLLVL.

The gene calls are TRBV27 and TRBJ2-7; 11 positions agree with TRBD2. The V segment lost 3 bases and the J segment 3 bases; nucleotides outside the gene matches: 4. Germline V CDR1 and CDR2: MNHEY, SMNVEV (reference sequence). This CDR3 region has 15 residues. The CDR3 nucleotides are TGTGCCAGCAGTTTCACTAGCGGGAGACTCTACGAGCAGTACTTC. It encodes CASSFTSGRLYEQYF.

This chain uses TRBV7-2 with TRBJ2-1; 12 nucleotides agree with TRBD2. Losses at the gene ends were 5 bases for V and 1 base for J; bases not matched to a gene: 6. This CDR3 is 17 amino acids long. Germline V gene sequence: CDR1 SGHTA, CDR2 FQGNSA. CDR3 nucleotides: TGTGCCAGCAGCCCCCGGACTAGCGGGAAATCCTACAATGAGCAGTTCTTC. Its translation: CASSPRTSGKSYNEQFF. The full variable domain, with the rest looked up from reference TRBV7-2 and TRBJ2-1, is GAGVSQSPSNKVTEKGKDVELRCDPISGHTALYWYRQSLGQGLEFLIYFQGNSAPDKSGLPSDRFSAERTGGSVSTLTIQRTQQEDSAVYLCASSPRTSGKSYNEQFFGPGTRLTVL.

This clonotype was detected many times. This chain links TRBV20-1 with TRBJ2-5; tentatively, D is TRBD1 (6 bases). This CDR3 region has 11 residues. Germline CDR1 and CDR2: DFQATT and SNEGSKA (reference sequence). The V end lost 7 bases, the J end lost 2 bases, and 8 bases lay between the germline ends. CDR3 in DNA: TGCAGTGGGACAGCACAAGAGACCCAGTACTTC. As protein: CSGTAQETQYF.

The genes are TRBV7-9 and TRBJ1-6; 7 bases fit TRBD1. The CDR3 spans 16 residues. The junction had 9 bases not matched to a gene; V was cut back by 5 bases and J by 5 bases. Germline lookup yields CDR1 SEHNR and CDR2 FQNEAQ (reference sequence). The CDR3 coding sequence is TGTGCCAGCAGCACTACCGGGACAGCTAATAATTCACCCCTCCACTTT. This sequence encodes CASSTTGTANNSPLHF.

This clonotype was recorded at least ten times. This chain links TRBV12-3 or TRBV12-4 with TRBJ1-5; D gene unclear. The CDR3 has 16 amino acids. V lost 4 bases, J lost 0 bases, and 13 bases lay in between. The CDR3 nucleotides read TGTGCCAGCAGTTGGCAACAGTCGGATAGCAATCAGCCCCAGCATTTT. This codes for CASSWQQSDSNQPQHF.

The chain has TRBV7-8 and TRBJ2-3; D is unclear. CDR3 length: 17 amino acids. Looked up from germline, CDR1 is SGHVS and CDR2 is FQNEAQ. Trimming cost V 1 base and J 0 bases, with 14 bases left between them. CDR3 protein: CASSLGLWVISTDTQYF. The CDR3, as DNA: TGTGCCAGCAGCTTAGGTCTATGGGTAATAAGCACAGATACGCAGTATTTT.

This clonotype was observed a few times. Mismatch with germline at one junction end may stem from a read error. V and J are TRBV5-1 and TRBJ2-7; 12 nucleotides align to TRBD1. Germline CDR1 is SGHRS and CDR2 is YFSETQ. The CDR3 runs to 14 residues. The CDR3 here is CASRPGTGGPEQDF. CDR3 coding DNA: TGCGCCAGCAGGCCCGGGACAGGGGGCCCAGAACAAGACTTC.

J is TRBJ2-2 and V is TRBV4-2; weak D call: TRBD2 (6 bases). V dropped 0 bases and J dropped 3 bases, with 11 bases sitting between them. CDR3 length: 16 residues. The V gene's germline CDR1 is LGHNA and CDR2 YNFKEQ. CDR3 residues: CASSQEHGSYTGELFF. The CDR3 nucleotides read TGTGCCAGCAGCCAAGAACACGGGAGTTACACCGGGGAGCTGTTTTTT.

This clonotype was detected many times. The V gene is TRBV12-3 or TRBV12-4, the J gene TRBJ1-1, with D possibly being TRBD1 (5 bases). The CDR3 contains 14 residues. Between the trimmed V and J ends, which lost 5 bases and 10 bases, there was a span of 20 bases. The CDR3, as DNA: TGTGCCAGCAGTGCACCCGGGGCCCGGTTTGTAGCTTTCTTT. It yields the protein CASSAPGARFVAFF.

This chain links TRBV30 with TRBJ1-1; a possible D gene is TRBD1 (6 bases). The germline V gene has CDR1 GTSNPN and CDR2 SVGIG (reference sequence). This CDR3 has 13 amino acids. V was shortened by 0 bases and J by 5 bases, with 10 bases between the two germline ends. DNA of the CDR3: TGTGCCTGGAGTGTTTGGGGGGCGACTGAAGCTTTCTTT. Translated: CAWSVWGATEAFF.

CDR3 protein: CASSPGIPGYGYTF. The CDR3 region has the DNA TGTGCCAGCAGCCCCGGGATCCCTGGCTATGGCTACACCTTC. The genes are TRBV6-2 or TRBV6-3 and TRBJ1-2; D is undetermined. The CDR3 totals 14 residues. Germline assignment: CDR1 MNHEY and CDR2 SVGEGT. With 6 bases removed from V and 4 bases from J, the gap between germline ends came to 15 bases.

This sequence joins TRBV6-1 and TRBJ2-5; D not certain. Germline CDR1 reads MNHNS; CDR2 reads SASEGT. Trimming removed 0 bases from V and 9 bases from J, with 14 bases in between. The CDR3 totals 14 residues. The CDR3 nucleotides are TGTGCCAGCAGTGAAGCCTCCCAGGCTGTGGCCCAGTACTTC. Protein sequence: CASSEASQAVAQYF.

This clonotype showed up many times. The V gene is TRBV28, the J gene TRBJ1-2; a weak D match, TRBD1 (6 bases). This CDR3 is 15 amino acids long. The V gene's germline CDR1 is MDHEN and CDR2 SYDVKM. The V end lost 8 bases, the J end lost 0 bases, and 16 bases lay between the germline ends. CDR3 nucleotide sequence: TGTGCCAGCCGACTCTACAGGGAAGCTAACTATGGCTACACCTTC. Residues: CASRLYREANYGYTF.

The J gene is TRBJ2-3, the V gene TRBV11-2; a possible D gene is TRBD1 (5 bases). The CDR3 consists of 14 residues. The V gene lost 4 bases and the J gene lost 10 bases, with 18 bases spanning the gap. Germline V gene data show CDR1 as SGHAT and CDR2 as FQNNGV. The CDR3 DNA sequence: TGTGCCAGCAGCTCCGGACACCCTCTGGGTCCGCAGTATTTT. Protein: CASSSGHPLGPQYF.

This clonotype was found many times. The CDR3 loop reads CASSQDATNEKLFF. In nucleotides, the CDR3 is TGTGCCAGCAGCCAAGATGCAACTAATGAAAAACTGTTTTTT. V and J are TRBV7-8 and TRBJ1-4; D gene uncertain. Germline V gene sequence: CDR1 SGHVS, CDR2 FQNEAQ. The CDR3 consists of 14 residues. V lost 5 bases and J 0 bases, leaving 7 bases between the germline ends.

There are a few counts of this clonotype. The chain combines TRBV6-1 with TRBJ1-2; TRBD1 matches 7 bases. CDR3 size: 11 residues. The germline CDR1 and CDR2 sequences are MNHNS and SASEGT. V shed 8 bases, J shed 9 bases, and the junction held 6 bases outside the gene matches. CDR3: CASRMDRSYTF. The CDR3 nucleotides read TGTGCCAGCCGGATGGACAGGAGCTACACCTTC.

This clonotype was detected only a few times. This rearrangement joins TRBV29-1 to TRBJ1-5, with 7 nucleotides matching TRBD1. With 6 bases clipped from V and 3 bases from J, the junction kept 5 bases outside the gene matches. This CDR3 comprises 13 residues. Germline V gives CDR1 SQVTM, CDR2 ANQGSEA. CDR3 region: CSVPTGFNQPQHF. The CDR3 nucleotides are TGCAGCGTGCCGACAGGGTTCAATCAGCCCCAGCATTTT.

This clonotype was picked up many times. V gene TRBV9 combines with J gene TRBJ2-5; D remains unclear. Germline loops: CDR1 SGDLS, CDR2 YYNGEE. Trimming shortened V by 3 bases and J by 5 bases, and 5 bases separated the two germline ends. The length of the CDR3 is 11 residues. The CDR3 nucleotides read TGTGCCAGCAGCGCTGCTGAGACCCAGTACTTC. It is translated as CASSAAETQYF.

In its sample, this clonotype was seen many times. This sequence joins TRBV30 and TRBJ2-7; tentatively, D is TRBD1 (6 bases). The V gene lost 4 bases and the J gene lost 6 bases, with 13 bases spanning the gap. From germline, CDR1 is GTSNPN and CDR2 SVGIG (reference sequence). The CDR3 runs 12 residues. CDR3 loop: CAWTQGQGEQYF. CDR3 DNA: TGTGCCTGGACCCAGGGGCAGGGCGAGCAGTACTTC.

This clonotype has ten or more counts. The chain carries TRBV12-3 or TRBV12-4 and TRBJ1-2; unclear D gene. The V end lost 3 bases, the J end lost 3 bases, and 8 bases lay between the germline ends. The CDR3 consists of 13 residues. The CDR3: CASSLAADYGYTF. The CDR3 DNA sequence: TGTGCCAGCAGTTTGGCAGCAGACTATGGCTACACCTTC.

This clonotype appeared many times. The chain recombines TRBV7-2 with TRBJ2-7, with no clear D. V was clipped by 5 bases and J by 4 bases, with 12 bases between them. This CDR3 has 13 amino acids. Germline V gene data show CDR1 as SGHTA and CDR2 as FQGNSA. The CDR3, as DNA: TGTGCCAGCAGCCTATCCAGGTATTACGAGCAGTACTTC. This translates into CASSLSRYYEQYF.

This clonotype has just a few counts. The chain is built from TRBV11-2 and TRBJ2-4; no reliable D call. Per germline, CDR1 SGHAT and CDR2 FQNNGV. The CDR3 has 16 amino acids. Between the trimmed V and J ends, which lost 4 bases and 8 bases, there was a span of 21 bases. The DNA for the CDR3 is TGTGCCAGCAGCTCTCTCGGTCGGGCGAGTTGGGACATTCAGTACTTC. This codes for CASSSLGRASWDIQYF.

This chain links TRBV9 with TRBJ1-2, with TRBD1 identical over 8 bases. Unmatched junction bases numbered 12, after V lost 3 bases and J lost 8 bases. CDR3 length: 15 residues. CDR1 and CDR2 (germline): SGDLS, YYNGEE. CDR3 amino acids: CASSATPGGFVGYTF. The CDR3 DNA reads TGTGCCAGCAGCGCTACCCCAGGGGGCTTCGTGGGCTACACCTTC.

This clonotype has just a few counts. This chain connects TRBV18 to TRBJ2-7, with D perhaps TRBD2 (6 bases). Trimming took 3 bases from V and 0 from J, leaving 12 bases between them. Germline V gene lookup returns CDR1 KGHSH and CDR2 LQKENI. The CDR3 spans 15 residues. The CDR3 DNA is TGTGCCAGCTCACCCGCGGGGCGTTACTCCTACGAGCAGTACTTC. The encoded protein is CASSPAGRYSYEQYF.

About this clonotype itself: A much larger clone differs from this one at a single base, so this may be a read error. In this CDR3 the conserved last residue, phenylalanine or tryptophan, is missing, so a read error is likely. V gene TRBV7-2 combines with J gene TRBJ2-7, with 10 nucleotides matching TRBD1. Trimming took 5 bases from V and 7 from J; bases not matched to a gene: 14. Germline CDR1 and CDR2: SGHTA and FQGNSA. The CDR3 is 16 amino acids. Here the CDR3 DNA reads TGTGCCAGCAGCACCCAGGCGGGACAGGGGAAAAATGAGCAGTACTCC. Protein sequence: CASSTQAGQGKNEQYS.

This clonotype was counted at least ten times. This chain uses TRBV12-3 or TRBV12-4 with TRBJ2-7, with TRBD1 matching over 9 bases. V shed 4 bases, J shed 2 bases, and the junction held 3 bases outside the gene matches. The CDR3 is 14 amino acids. The CDR3 sequence: CASSSRDRAYEQYF. The CDR3 nucleotides are TGTGCCAGCAGTTCCCGGGACAGGGCCTACGAGCAGTACTTC.

Only a few counts were recorded for this clonotype. This chain connects TRBV20-1 to TRBJ2-3; D remains unclear. In germline, CDR1 is DFQATT, CDR2 SNEGSKA (reference sequence). V lost 6 bases and J lost 5, with 15 bases in between. This CDR3 spans 13 amino acids. DNA of the CDR3: TGCAGTGCCTCTTGGGTGGGTCAAGATACGCAGTATTTT. It yields the protein CSASWVGQDTQYF.

This clonotype came up many times. This rearrangement joins TRBV30 to TRBJ1-1; D not resolved. The CDR3 contains 11 residues. From germline, CDR1 is GTSNPN and CDR2 SVGIG (reference sequence). V lost 0 bases and J lost 8, with 7 bases in between. CDR3 in DNA: TGTGCCTGGAGTGTAAGGGCCGAAGCTTTCTTT. Translated: CAWSVRAEAFF.